This T cell receptor beta chain was identified during a study of T cell repertoires in cytomegalovirus infection. CDR3 size: 13 residues. Trimming cost V 0 bases and J 5 bases, with 5 bases left between them. Whole-study results and caveats: Based on cumulative public TCR beta family frequency, carriers of CMV plus the relevant HLA were identified. In two of eight donors, the top clonotype was HLA-C-restricted CMV-specific.

MiXCR, applied by TCRdb to the reads, yields one record per CDR3 protein. The sample holds 490,000 or so distinct CDR3 sequences, around 11% seen once. Comments on this clonotype: No antigen is known for it.

Sequencing was carried out using PBMCs. This sequence originates from a human donor in good health (CMV status not recorded). Some clones in this sample may be carry-over from other donors' samples. This chain joins TRBV23-1 and TRBJ2-1; no clear D. TRBV23-1 is an open reading frame, and its role is uncertain. CDR3 sequence: CASSQSVDNEQFF. The CDR3 coding sequence is TGCGCCAGCAGTCAATCGGTGGACAATGAGCAGTTCTTC.